The T cell receptor (beta chain) under discussion was sequenced for a study of cytomegalovirus exposure and HLA in healthy donors. The study, taken as a whole, reports: In a later analysis, around 18,000 TCR beta sequences were associated with HLA alleles at 0.05 false discovery rate. An analysis done earlier found most TCR beta V segments productive about 90% or about 30% of the time.

It was with 60 Vbeta and 13 Jbeta primers that the PCR ran. Using immunoSEQ multiplex PCR, the repertoire was profiled, and TCRdb retains in-frame clones only, with some absent. Recorded for this sample: more than 130,000 clones. For this clone: The antigen remains undetermined.

V lost 6 bases and J lost 0, with 7 bases in between. Germline CDR1 is MNHNS and CDR2 is SASEGT. This CDR3 contains 13 residues. This chain uses TRBV6-1 with TRBJ2-3; D unresolved. This clonotype was obtained from a man between 40 and 49 years old in good health and CMV-seronegative. Source material: PBMCs. CDR3 in DNA: TGTGCCAGCAGGTCCTCTAGCACAGATACGCAGTATTTT. Encoded protein: CASRSSSTDTQYF.